The rows below give T cell receptor beta chains drawn from one sample of a study of T-cell memory formation after mild COVID-19. TCRdb itself ran the 5' RACE reads through MiXCR, one entry per CDR3 protein. Of some 88,000 distinct CDR3 sequences in the sample, more than 20% were seen once. The sequencing input was PBMCs or a T cell subset sorted from them (not recorded which). These receptors were obtained from a man younger than 30 who had mild COVID-19 (a few samples of this study predate the infection). Cell type and time point are not known. CDR3s include the opening cysteine and the closing phenylalanine or tryptophan. D genes are given only for firm matches. Size tells how often a clone was seen (once, few, many) or the class of an expanded clone, and some rows leave it out.

j_call	v_call	d_call	clone_size	cdr3_aa	cdr3_nt
TRBJ2-3	TRBV12-3/TRBV12-4	.	few	CASSLRLEAYTDTQYF	TGTGCCAGCAGTTTAAGACTGGAAGCGTACACAGATACGCAGTATTTT
TRBJ2-5	TRBV7-2	.	.	CASSLGVTREETQYF	TGTGCCAGCAGCTTAGGGGTGACAAGAGAAGAGACCCAGTACTTC
TRBJ2-7	TRBV15	.	.	CATSRDGDEQYF	TGTGCCACCAGCAGAGACGGTGACGAGCAGTACTTC
TRBJ2-3	TRBV29-1	.	.	CSGTLGTDTQYF	TGCAGCGGTACCCTCGGCACAGATACGCAGTATTTT
TRBJ2-5	TRBV4-3	.	few	CASSQDPLGSQETQYF	TGCGCCAGCAGCCAAGATCCATTGGGGAGCCAAGAGACCCAGTACTTC
TRBJ1-5	TRBV6-2/TRBV6-3	.	once	CASSFGNGPQHF	TGTGCCAGCAGTTTCGGGAATGGGCCCCAGCATTTT
TRBJ2-7	TRBV5-1	TRBD1	.	CASSLGTGVNEQYF	TGCGCCAGCAGCCTAGGGACAGGGGTCAACGAGCAGTACTTC
TRBJ2-1	TRBV28	.	.	CASSGSGQPGVF	TGTGCCAGCAGTGGGTCGGGACAGCCGGGGGTCTTC
TRBJ1-2	TRBV27	.	.	CASTGEGGYGYTF	TGTGCCAGCACCGGTGAGGGTGGCTATGGCTACACCTTC
TRBJ1-2	TRBV11-2	.	few	CASSLDSAGYTF	TGTGCCAGCAGCTTAGACTCCGCCGGCTACACCTTC
TRBJ1-1	TRBV7-8	.	few	CASSLGDGMNTEAFF	TGTGCCAGCAGCTTGGGGGACGGCATGAACACTGAAGCTTTCTTT
TRBJ2-2	TRBV29-1	.	few	CSVAWSLNTGELFF	TGCAGCGTGGCCTGGTCCTTGAACACCGGGGAGCTGTTTTTT
TRBJ1-4	TRBV7-9	.	once	CASSLQDEKLFF	TGTGCCAGCAGCTTGCAGGATGAAAAACTGTTTTTT
TRBJ2-4	TRBV6-5	.	.	CASSSRDAKNIQYF	TGTGCCAGCAGTTCCCGGGACGCCAAAAACATTCAGTACTTC
TRBJ2-1	TRBV20-1	.	.	CSARSNGRRVGEQFF	TGCAGTGCTAGAAGCAATGGGCGGAGGGTTGGTGAGCAGTTCTTC
TRBJ1-5	TRBV7-9	.	.	CASSPEDSYDSQHF	TGTGCCAGCAGCCCAGAGGACAGCTACGATTCCCAGCATTTT
TRBJ1-2	TRBV27	TRBD1	.	CASSPRQGVIANYGYTF	TGTGCCAGCAGTCCTAGACAGGGGGTCATAGCTAACTATGGCTACACCTTC
TRBJ2-7	TRBV4-3	TRBD1	.	CASSHTRTGTYEQYF	TGCGCCAGCAGCCACACCCGGACAGGAACCTACGAGCAGTACTTC